The rows below give T cell receptor beta chains drawn from one sample of a study of beta chain features in type 1 diabetes. Profiled with immunoSEQ multiplex PCR; TCRdb holds only in-frame clones, not every one. The table shows 300,000 to 400,000 clones, with approximately 10% occurring only once. Material: central memory CD4+ T cells from blood. These receptor sequences come from a man in his thirties or forties with type 1 diabetes. The CDR3 runs from the conserved cysteine through the conserved F or W.

V	CDR3
TRBV30	CAWTPGGGLETQYF
TRBV7-2	CASSPLTGHNEQFF
TRBV9	CASSGGYQETQYF
TRBV7-2	CASSSLTDGYTF
TRBV7-9	CASSLYTSGVDEQFF
TRBV5-1	CASSLAWGQSTDTQYF
TRBV7-9	CAGVPVGPDTQYF
TRBV6-1	CASSEDRESPLHF
TRBV19	CASSIARGWNEQFF
TRBV7-6	CASSLVTGHGYTF
TRBV2	CASSVGTFTGELFF
TRBV5-1	CASSLGETDTQYF